Described below is a single T cell receptor beta chain sequence and its context. Its antigen is still unknown. These data come from a study of shared clonotypes between healthy human individuals. Authors' processing steps: Because ImmunoSEQ provided only junction sequences with no quality scores, the filtering differed. Method: immunoSEQ multiplex PCR; TCRdb's copy keeps in-frame clones and lacks some. Clone size and V and J calls were adopted from that table, with D and trimming inferred from the DNA. Of more than 2 million clones listed, more than 90% are singletons. Study-wide findings and caveats: Naive subsets generally had larger estimated richness than memory subsets.

The CDR3 extends over 17 amino acids. Germline V CDR1 and CDR2: SGHVS, FNYEAQ. V dropped 4 bases and J dropped 0 bases, with 16 bases sitting between them. The V gene is TRBV7-6, the J gene TRBJ1-3; D is possibly TRBD1 (5 bases). The source material was naive CD4+ T cells sorted from blood. Indicated subset: CD45RA+ positively selected. The clonotype originates from a man aged 18 to 29 in good health. This chain's CDR3 is CASSSLAQDTSGNTIYF. The CDR3 nucleotides are TGTGCCAGCAGCTCCTTGGCCCAGGACACCTCTGGAAACACCATATATTTT.